This T cell receptor beta chain comes out of a study of response to subunit inactivated influenza vaccine. This CDR3 is 17 amino acids long. CDR1 is MDHEN and CDR2 is SYDVKM in the germline V gene. V lost 4 bases and J lost 0; bases outside the gene matches: 9. Turning to this clonotype: The antigen is not known.

General study results and limits: Authors proposed each seasonal influenza vaccination draws in few new T cells.

MiXCR, run by TCRdb on the RT-PCR reads, gives a single entry per CDR3 protein. The sample consists of over 400,000 distinct CDR3 sequences, roughly 9.7% of them appearing once. This receptor was identified in a man aged 50 to 59 who received an inactivated influenza vaccine. The V call is TRBV28, the J call TRBJ1-5; TRBD1 matches 7 bases. Sequenced material: PBMCs from blood, taken more than 35 days after vaccination. This chain's CDR3 is CASSSLTYRGSNQPQHF. In DNA form, the CDR3 reads TGTGCCAGCAGTTCCTTGACTTACAGGGGTAGCAATCAGCCCCAGCATTTT.